The present T cell receptor beta chain was sequenced within a study of T cell clonotyping in hematopoietic cell transplantation. Assay: immunoSEQ multiplex PCR; the TCRdb copy retains only in-frame clones and omits some. Seen here are 15,000 to 20,000 clones, 71% observed once, and the top ten hold approximately 9%. This receptor was identified in a woman aged 55-69 years in good health. Some clones in this sample may be carry-over from other donors' samples. The sequenced material came from peripheral blood mononuclear cells.

CDR3 sequence (DNA): TGTGCCTGGCGCTCGGACAAGCAAAGCTACGAGCAGTACTTC. Translation gives CAWRSDKQSYEQYF. The chain carries TRBV30 and TRBJ2-7; a weak D match, TRBD1 (5 bases). V was shortened by 5 bases and J by 3 bases, with 17 bases between the two germline ends. Germline V CDR1 and CDR2: GTSNPN, SVGIG (reference sequence). This CDR3 spans 14 amino acids.